Listed below are T cell receptor beta chains from one sample, sequenced in a study of T cells in Graves' hyperthyroidism and ophthalmopathy. A single record per CDR3 protein comes from TCRdb applying MiXCR to the multiplex PCR reads. The table shows approximately 430,000 distinct CDR3 sequences, with about a sixth occurring only once. The sample was blood. All receptors derive from a young woman with Graves' hyperthyroidism. Each CDR3 is given with its conserved first and last residue. Fields, in order: V gene, clone size, J gene, D gene, CDR3 DNA, CDR3 protein. The D gene is left open where the match is weak. The size entry is marked missing in some rows and otherwise reads once, few, many or a size class.

TRBV10-3	few	TRBJ1-2	TRBD1	TGTGCCACAAGACAGGGGATGGACTATGGCTACACCTTC	CATRQGMDYGYTF
TRBV10-3	many	TRBJ2-3	-	TGTGCCATCAGTGAGTCGGGTCCTAGCCGTAGAGGAGATACGCAGTATTTT	CAISESGPSRRGDTQYF
TRBV4-1	many	TRBJ1-5	-	TGCGCCAGCAGCCACACTCCTGCTGATCAGCCCCAGCATTTT	CASSHTPADQPQHF
TRBV6-5	-	TRBJ1-3	-	TGTGCCAGCAGTTACTCCAGGGTTAACTCTGGAAACACCATATATTTT	CASSYSRVNSGNTIYF
TRBV20-1	many	TRBJ2-2	-	TGCAGTGCTTCGAGGGGGGCCACCGGGGAGCTGTTTTTT	CSASRGATGELFF
TRBV7-3	many	TRBJ2-5	-	TGTGCCAGCAGCTTAACTAGCACAGAGACCCAGTACTTC	CASSLTSTETQYF
TRBV30	many	TRBJ2-2	-	TGTGCCTGGAAGGCCACCGGGGAGCTGTTTTTT	CAWKATGELFF
TRBV12-5	many	TRBJ2-5	TRBD2	TGTGCTAGTGGTTTGGTCCTAGCGGGAGGCTCAGAGACCCAGTACTTC	CASGLVLAGGSETQYF
TRBV24-1	many	TRBJ1-1	-	TGTGCCACCAGTGATGGGGACATCTCCTCCATGAACACTGAAGCTTTCTTT	CATSDGDISSMNTEAFF
TRBV19	-	TRBJ1-6	-	TGTGCCAGTAGGACCGGGACCCGGGATTCACCCCTCCACTTT	CASRTGTRDSPLHF